This T cell receptor (beta chain) was obtained from a study of T cell clonotyping in hematopoietic cell transplantation. Sequencing used immunoSEQ multiplex PCR; TCRdb keeps in-frame clones, though not all of them. Of over 7,000 clones in the sample, 88% were seen once. This CDR3 is 14 amino acids long. CDR1 SGHDN and CDR2 FVKESK come from the germline V gene. The germline V and J ends were trimmed by 4 bases and 4 bases, with 13 bases remaining between them. Notes on this clone: Antigen specificity is unknown.

Study results and limitations: Cells were unsorted, so CD4 and CD8 contributions were not separated.

Specified time point: recipient sample about 28 days before transplant, after cytoreduction. This chain links TRBV14 with TRBJ1-1; possibly TRBD1 for D (6 bases). The sequence was obtained from a man between 60 and 75 years old with acute myeloid leukemia. Some clones in this sample may be carry-over from other donors' samples. Source: peripheral blood mononuclear cells, taken before stem cell transplant. The CDR3 DNA reads TGTGCCAGCAGCCGGTCCAGGGGCGGCACTGAAGCTTTCTTT. It codes for CASSRSRGGTEAFF. The entire variable domain, with the rest obtained from reference TRBV14 and TRBJ1-1, is as follows: EAGVTQFPSHSVIEKGQTVTLRCDPISGHDNLYWYRRVMGKEIKFLLHFVKESKQDESGMPNNRFLAERTGGTYSTLKVQPAELEDSGVYFCASSRSRGGTEAFFGQGTRLTVV.